This record covers a single T cell receptor beta chain. Its antigen is still unknown. Base qualities are not recorded, but no much larger clone differs from it by a single base. V and J lose 5 bases and 3 bases, and a span of 17 bases separates them. Via the germline V gene (reference sequence), CDR1 is SEHNR and CDR2 FQNEAQ. From the cysteine up to the phenylalanine, the CDR3 has a length of 15 residues. Only the CDR3 DNA is retained, 45 bases long and in frame from the first base. This specimen belongs to a study of cytomegalovirus exposure and HLA in healthy donors (dated by TCRdb to 2017 to 2019). As for the study more broadly: According to a later analysis, the 110 or so validation repertoires were produced on the same platform as the 666 repertoires of the first cohort. Along with the roughly 700-subject first cohort, a separate validation cohort of around 120 different subjects was used. The aim of the study was to test whether cataloging public T cell receptors could identify signatures of past pathogen exposure. The study combined high-throughput TCR immunosequencing, statistical association of individual TCRs with disease status, and machine learning to predict cytomegalovirus infection status. Study-level results and caveats: The authors suggested that the approach could potentially be extended to other disease states and immunological phenotypes. All 120 or so repertoires were used to score co-occurrence in the validation cohort in a later analysis, because that analysis had no HLA typing for the cohort. A few of the identified cytomegalovirus-associated TCR beta chains were confirmed in vitro to be specific for cytomegalovirus antigens. Most TCR sequences were observed very rarely across donors, whereas some public TCRs were present in many individuals. In the study, about 150 TCR beta chains were listed as associated with cytomegalovirus. A later analysis found that TCRs clustered in the first cohort also tended to co-occur in the 120 or so validation repertoires, with 90% to 95% of cluster scores above 0. In both the original and validation cohorts, the classifier was reported to diagnose cytomegalovirus status with high specificity and sensitivity.

The donors were included in the validation cohort of some 120 subjects, a group kept apart from the roughly 690-subject first cohort. Libraries were made using the immunoSEQ multiplex PCR assay. Turning to the authors' computational methods: A statistical classification framework was built to diagnose cytomegalovirus status from the catalog of TCR beta chain sequences. Sourced from immuneACCESS, this table was stored by TCRdb with only in-frame sequences that have V and J called. A share of the clones is absent; for the studies checked, an unresolved V gene accounts for under half, and the remainder has no known explanation. Clonal size and the V and J genes are those of that table, whereas D and trimming came from the DNA. This sample holds 150,000 to 200,000 clones; approximately 78% were observed only once. Together, the top ten hold 1% to 1.5% of the sample.

This TCR was sampled from a woman between 25 and 40 years old in good health and CMV-seronegative. The sequencing sample was made of PBMCs. The chain employs TRBV7-9 and TRBJ2-7; tentative D gene TRBD2, with 6 bases matching. The nucleotide sequence reads TGTGCCAGCAGCCCAATGGGGAGGTTGGGCTACGAGCAGTACTTC. Its translation reads: CASSPMGRLGYEQYF. Extended through the reference TRBV7-9 and TRBJ2-7 proteins, this CDR3 yields the full variable domain: DTGVSQNPRHKITKRGQNVTFRCDPISEHNRLYWYRQTLGQGPEFLTYFQNEAQLEKSRLLSDRFSAERPKGSFSTLEIQRTEQGDSAMYLCASSPMGRLGYEQYFGPGTRLTVT.